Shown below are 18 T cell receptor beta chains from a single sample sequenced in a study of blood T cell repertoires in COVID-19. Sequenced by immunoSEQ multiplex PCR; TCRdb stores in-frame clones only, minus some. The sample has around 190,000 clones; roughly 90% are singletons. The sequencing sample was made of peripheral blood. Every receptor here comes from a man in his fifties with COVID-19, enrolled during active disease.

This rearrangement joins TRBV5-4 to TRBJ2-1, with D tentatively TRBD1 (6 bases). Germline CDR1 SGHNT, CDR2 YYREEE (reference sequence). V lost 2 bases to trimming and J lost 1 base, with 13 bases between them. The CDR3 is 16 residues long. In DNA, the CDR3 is TGTGCCAGCAGCTTAACAGGGTTCAGATCCTACAATGAGCAGTTCTTC. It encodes CASSLTGFRSYNEQFF.

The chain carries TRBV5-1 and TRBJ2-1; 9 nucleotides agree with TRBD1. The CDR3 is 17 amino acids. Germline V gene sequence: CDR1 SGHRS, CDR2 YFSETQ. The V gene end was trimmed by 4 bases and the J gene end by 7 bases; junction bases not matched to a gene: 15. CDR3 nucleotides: TGCGCCAGCAGCCCTGGTGCCTCGGGACAGGGTGGGAATGAGCAGTTCTTC. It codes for CASSPGASGQGGNEQFF.

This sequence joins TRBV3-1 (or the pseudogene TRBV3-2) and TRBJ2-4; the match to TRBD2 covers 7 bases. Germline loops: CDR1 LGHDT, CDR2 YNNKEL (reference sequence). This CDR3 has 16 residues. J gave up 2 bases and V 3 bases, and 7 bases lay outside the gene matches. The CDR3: CASSQGLAEPKNIQYF. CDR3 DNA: TGTGCCAGCAGCCAGGGGCTAGCGGAGCCCAAAAACATTCAGTACTTC.

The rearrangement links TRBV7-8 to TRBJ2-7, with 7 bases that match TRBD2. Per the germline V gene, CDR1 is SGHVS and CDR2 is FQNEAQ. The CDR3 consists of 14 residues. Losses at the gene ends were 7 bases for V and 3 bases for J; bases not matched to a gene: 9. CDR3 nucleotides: TGTGCCAGCACCGAGACGCCGGGGGGCTACGAGCAGTACTTC. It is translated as CASTETPGGYEQYF.

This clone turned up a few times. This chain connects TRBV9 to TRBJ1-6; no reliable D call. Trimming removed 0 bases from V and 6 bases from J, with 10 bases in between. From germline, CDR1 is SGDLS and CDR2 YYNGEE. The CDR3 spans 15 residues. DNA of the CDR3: TGTGCCAGCAGCGTAGGGTCCGGTCTTAATTCACCCCTCCACTTT. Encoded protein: CASSVGSGLNSPLHF.

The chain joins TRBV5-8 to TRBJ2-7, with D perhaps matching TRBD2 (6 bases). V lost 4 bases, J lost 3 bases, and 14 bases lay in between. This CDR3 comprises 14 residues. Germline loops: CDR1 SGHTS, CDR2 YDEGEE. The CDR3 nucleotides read TGTGCCAGCAGCCTAGGAGGGGCGGTCTACGAGCAGTACTTC. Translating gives CASSLGGAVYEQYF.

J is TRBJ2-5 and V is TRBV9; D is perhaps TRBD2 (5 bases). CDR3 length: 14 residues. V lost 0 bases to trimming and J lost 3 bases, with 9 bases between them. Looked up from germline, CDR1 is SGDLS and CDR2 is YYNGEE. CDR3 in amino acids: CASSVGLSEETQYF. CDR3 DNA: TGTGCCAGCAGCGTAGGACTATCCGAAGAGACCCAGTACTTC.

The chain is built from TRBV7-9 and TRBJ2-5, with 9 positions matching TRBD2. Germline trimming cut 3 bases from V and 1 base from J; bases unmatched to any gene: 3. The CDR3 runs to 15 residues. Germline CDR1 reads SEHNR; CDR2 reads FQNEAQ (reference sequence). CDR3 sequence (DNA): TGTGCCAGCAGCTTGGGCGGGGGGGCCCAAGAGACCCAGTACTTC. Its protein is CASSLGGGAQETQYF.

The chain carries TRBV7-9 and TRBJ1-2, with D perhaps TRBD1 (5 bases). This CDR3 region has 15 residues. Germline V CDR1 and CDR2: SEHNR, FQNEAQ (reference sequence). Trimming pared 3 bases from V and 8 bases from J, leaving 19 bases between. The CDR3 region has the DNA TGTGCCAGCAGCTTCCCGCAAGGGGCGGCGGTCGGCTACACCTTC. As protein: CASSFPQGAAVGYTF.

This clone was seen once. CDR3: CASSEVATNEKLFF. The CDR3 DNA is TGTGCCAGCAGTGAAGTCGCAACTAATGAAAAACTGTTTTTT. The chain employs TRBV6-1 and TRBJ1-4; D is unclear. Per the germline V gene, CDR1 is MNHNS and CDR2 is SASEGT. The CDR3 loop spans 14 amino acids. V was cut by 1 base and J by 0 bases, with 3 bases left in between.

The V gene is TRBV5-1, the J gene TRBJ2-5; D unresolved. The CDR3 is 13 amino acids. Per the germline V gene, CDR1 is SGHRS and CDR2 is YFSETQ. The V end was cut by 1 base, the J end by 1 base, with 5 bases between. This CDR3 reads CASSLHSQETQYF. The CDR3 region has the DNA TGCGCCAGCAGCTTGCACAGCCAAGAGACCCAGTACTTC.

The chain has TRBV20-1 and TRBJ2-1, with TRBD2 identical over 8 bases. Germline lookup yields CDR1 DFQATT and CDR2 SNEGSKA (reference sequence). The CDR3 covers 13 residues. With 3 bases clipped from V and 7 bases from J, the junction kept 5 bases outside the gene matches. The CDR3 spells CSASFGRGNEQFF. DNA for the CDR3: TGCAGTGCTAGTTTCGGGAGGGGGAATGAGCAGTTCTTC.

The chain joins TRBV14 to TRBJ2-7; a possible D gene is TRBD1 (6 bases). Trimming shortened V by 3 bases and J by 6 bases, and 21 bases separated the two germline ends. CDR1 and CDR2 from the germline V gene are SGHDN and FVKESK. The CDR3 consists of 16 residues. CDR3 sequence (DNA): TGTGCCAGCAGCCAGGATGGGCCGGGACACCTTTCCGAGCAGTACTTC. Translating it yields CASSQDGPGHLSEQYF.

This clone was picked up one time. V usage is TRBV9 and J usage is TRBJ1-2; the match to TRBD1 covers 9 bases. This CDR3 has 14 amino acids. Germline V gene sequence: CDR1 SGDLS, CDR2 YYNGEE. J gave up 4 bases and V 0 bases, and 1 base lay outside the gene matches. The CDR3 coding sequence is TGTGCCAGCAGCGTAGAGGGACAGGGCTATGGCTACACCTTC. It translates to CASSVEGQGYGYTF. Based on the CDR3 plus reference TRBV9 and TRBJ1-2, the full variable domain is DSGVTQTPKHLITATGQRVTLRCSPRSGDLSVYWYQQSLDQGLQFLIQYYNGEERAKGNILERFSAQQFPDLHSELNLSSLELGDSALYFCASSVEGQGYGYTFGSGTRLTVV.

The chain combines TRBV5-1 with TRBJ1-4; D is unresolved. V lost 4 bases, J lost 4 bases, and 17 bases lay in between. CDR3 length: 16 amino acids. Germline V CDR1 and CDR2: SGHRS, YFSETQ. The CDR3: CASSGGARGSNEKLFF. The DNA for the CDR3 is TGCGCCAGCAGCGGTGGCGCCCGCGGGAGTAATGAAAAACTGTTTTTT.

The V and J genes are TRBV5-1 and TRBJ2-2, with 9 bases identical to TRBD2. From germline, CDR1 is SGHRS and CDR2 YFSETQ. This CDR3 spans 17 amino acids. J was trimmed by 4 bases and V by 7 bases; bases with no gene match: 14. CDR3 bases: TGCGCCAGCCGACCCCCCGTAGCGGGAGTGGGCACCGGGGAGCTGTTTTTT. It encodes CASRPPVAGVGTGELFF.

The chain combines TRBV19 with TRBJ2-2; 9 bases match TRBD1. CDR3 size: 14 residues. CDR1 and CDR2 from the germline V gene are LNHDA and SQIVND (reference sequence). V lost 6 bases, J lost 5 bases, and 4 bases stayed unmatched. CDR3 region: CASRRTGDTGELFF. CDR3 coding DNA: TGTGCCAGTAGGAGGACAGGGGATACCGGGGAGCTGTTTTTT.

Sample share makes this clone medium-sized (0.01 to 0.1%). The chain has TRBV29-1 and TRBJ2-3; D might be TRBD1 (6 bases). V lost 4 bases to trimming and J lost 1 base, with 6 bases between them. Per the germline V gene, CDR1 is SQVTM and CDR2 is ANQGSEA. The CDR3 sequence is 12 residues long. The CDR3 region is CSVAGGTDTQYF. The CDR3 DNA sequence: TGCAGCGTTGCAGGGGGCACAGATACGCAGTATTTT.